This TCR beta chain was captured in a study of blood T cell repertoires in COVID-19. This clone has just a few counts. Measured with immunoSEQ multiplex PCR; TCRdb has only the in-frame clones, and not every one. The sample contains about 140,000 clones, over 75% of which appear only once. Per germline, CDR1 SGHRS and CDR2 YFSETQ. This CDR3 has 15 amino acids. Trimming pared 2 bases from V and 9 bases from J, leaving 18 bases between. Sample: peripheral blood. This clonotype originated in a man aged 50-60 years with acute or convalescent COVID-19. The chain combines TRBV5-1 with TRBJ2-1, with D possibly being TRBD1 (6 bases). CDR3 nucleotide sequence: TGCGCCAGCAGCTTCGGCCTCCGGACAGTTGTTGAGCAGTTCTTC. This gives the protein CASSFGLRTVVEQFF.